This T cell receptor (beta chain) was documented in a study of blood T cell repertoires in COVID-19. Study summary: The United States, Italy and Spain were the sources of the acute and convalescent COVID-19 samples. The cDNA or gDNA used as material had been derived from T cells, B-cell-depleted T cells, or PBMCs.

Deletions cut 3 bases from V and 0 bases from J, with 15 bases between. The V gene's germline CDR1 is MGHDK and CDR2 SYGVNS. The CDR3 length is 17 residues. Authors' data handling: By means of reference gene primer amplification, nucleated cell counts were estimated. Here immunoSEQ multiplex PCR was the method, and the copy in TCRdb shows in-frame clones only, minus some. V, J and clone size reflect that table, while D and trimming were determined from the DNA. Counted here are under 200,000 clones, around three quarters occurring once; the ten biggest clones make up 8.1%. The sequence came from a man between 60 and 75 years old with acute or convalescent COVID-19. V usage is TRBV25-1 and J usage is TRBJ1-5; a possible D gene is TRBD1 (5 bases). Sequenced: peripheral blood. CDR3 in amino acids: CASSDSEGHYSNQPQHF. In DNA form, the CDR3 reads TGTGCCAGCAGTGATTCTGAAGGACACTATAGCAATCAGCCCCAGCATTTT.